These 16 T cell receptor beta chains originate from one sample sequenced in a study of shared clonotypes between healthy human individuals. Data came from immunoSEQ multiplex PCR; TCRdb stores just in-frame clones and leaves some out. The sample holds about 1.1 million clones, 77% seen once. Source material: memory CD4+ T cells from PBMCs. Sample subset: CD45RA-negative fraction. These receptors were taken from a man younger than 35 in good health. Some clones in this sample may be carry-over from other donors' samples.

The chain employs TRBV5-1 and TRBJ2-4, with TRBD1 as a possible D gene (5 bases). The germline V and J ends were trimmed by 4 bases and 0 bases, with 8 bases remaining between them. This CDR3 comprises 14 residues. Per germline, CDR1 SGHRS and CDR2 YFSETQ. This chain's CDR3 is CASSLDRAKNIQYF. CDR3 DNA sequence: TGCGCCAGCAGCCTTGACAGAGCCAAAAACATTCAGTACTTC.

The table lists this clone with a few counts. This chain connects TRBV7-2 to TRBJ2-7; no definite D call. Trimming removed 5 bases at V and 10 bases at J, with 18 bases between. The germline V gene has CDR1 SGHTA and CDR2 FQGNSA. The CDR3 contains 13 residues. Written as DNA, the CDR3 is TGTGCCAGCAGCCCATCGACGATCCTGGTACAGTACTTC. Amino acid sequence: CASSPSTILVQYF.

The chain is built from TRBV7-2 and TRBJ1-1; D is uncertain. This CDR3 has 16 residues. Germline CDR1 is SGHTA and CDR2 is FQGNSA. V gave up 5 bases and J gave up 1 base, with 17 bases separating them. The CDR3 reads CASSPSRVSSNTEAFF. CDR3 DNA sequence: TGTGCCAGCAGCCCGTCGAGGGTCAGTTCGAACACTGAAGCTTTCTTT.

The rearrangement joins TRBV7-3 to TRBJ1-1; weak D call: TRBD1 (5 bases). The germline gives CDR1 SGHTA, CDR2 FQGTGA. There are 17 residues in the CDR3. Between the trimmed V and J ends, which lost 2 bases and 1 base, there was a span of 17 bases. CDR3 amino acids: CASSLDGASIKNTEAFF. The CDR3 DNA follows: TGTGCCAGCAGCTTAGACGGGGCTAGCATCAAGAACACTGAAGCTTTCTTT.

Comment on this clone: This sample includes further DNA sequences coding for the same CDR3. The chain carries TRBV7-7 and TRBJ2-3; D is possibly TRBD2 (5 bases). Per the germline V gene, CDR1 is SSHAT and CDR2 is FNYEAQ (reference sequence). Trimming shortened V by 1 base and J by 0 bases, and 5 bases separated the two germline ends. This CDR3 contains 14 residues. The CDR3 nucleotides are TGTGCCAGCAGCTTAGGGACTAGCACAGATACGCAGTATTTT. Translation gives CASSLGTSTDTQYF.

The chain joins TRBV14 to TRBJ2-1, with unresolved D. Deletions cut 2 bases from V and 6 bases from J, with 11 bases between. The CDR3 contains 14 residues. Looked up from germline, CDR1 is SGHDN and CDR2 is FVKESK. The CDR3 coding sequence is TGTGCCAGCAGCCAACTTTTAGCCTCCAATGAGCAGTTCTTC. Its protein product is CASSQLLASNEQFF.

The chain is built from TRBV29-1 and TRBJ1-4, with a possible D match to TRBD1 (6 bases). Germline lookup yields CDR1 SQVTM and CDR2 ANQGSEA. The CDR3 consists of 13 residues. V was shortened by 7 bases and J by 8 bases, with 17 bases between the two germline ends. CDR3 sequence (DNA): TGCAGCGCCTCGCCTGGACAGTCCGAAAAACTGTTTTTT. This gives the protein CSASPGQSEKLFF.

The J gene is TRBJ1-1, the V gene TRBV5-1; no clear D. This CDR3 has 14 residues. The V gene's germline CDR1 is SGHRS and CDR2 YFSETQ. V was cut by 0 bases and J by 2 bases, with 8 bases left in between. CDR3 protein: CASSLAGFNTEAFF. The CDR3 bases are TGCGCCAGCAGCTTGGCCGGGTTCAACACTGAAGCTTTCTTT. Full variable domain (outside the CDR3, taken from reference TRBV5-1 and TRBJ1-1): KAGVTQTPRYLIKTRGQQVTLSCSPISGHRSVSWYQQTPGQGLQFLFEYFSETQRNKGNFPGRFSGRQFSNSRSEMNVSTLELGDSALYLCASSLAGFNTEAFFGQGTRLTVV.

This clone has only one observation. J is TRBJ1-3 and V is TRBV6-1, with D maybe TRBD1 (5 bases). V lost 8 bases and J 0 bases, leaving 14 bases between the germline ends. This CDR3 contains 15 residues. Germline values: CDR1 MNHNS, CDR2 SASEGT. The CDR3 region has the DNA TGTGCCAGCGAGATGGGGACGACCTCTGGAAACACCATATATTTT. Its translation: CASEMGTTSGNTIYF.

V usage is TRBV18 and J usage is TRBJ2-2; D may correspond to TRBD1 or TRBD2 (5 bases each). The germline V and J ends were trimmed by 2 bases and 7 bases, with 11 bases remaining between them. CDR1 and CDR2 (germline): KGHSH, LQKENI. The CDR3 is 14 amino acids. The CDR3 sequence: CASSPMGVIGELFF. The CDR3 nucleotides read TGTGCCAGCTCACCAATGGGGGTTATCGGGGAGCTGTTTTTT.

CDR3 bases: TGTGCCAGCAGCTTAGTAAGGGTAAGACAGTTGAACACTGAAGCTTTCTTT. Its translation is CASSLVRVRQLNTEAFF. This chain uses TRBV11-3 with TRBJ1-1, with TRBD1 as a possible D gene (5 bases). CDR3 length: 17 residues. Germline V gene sequence: CDR1 SGHNT, CDR2 YENEEA. V dropped 1 base and J dropped 0 bases, with 15 bases sitting between them.

V usage is TRBV11-1 and J usage is TRBJ1-5, with 8 bases matching TRBD1. Per the germline V gene, CDR1 is SGHAT and CDR2 is FQDESV (reference sequence). CDR3 length: 19 amino acids. V lost 5 bases, J lost 7 bases, and 22 bases stayed unmatched. The CDR3 DNA reads as TGTGCCAGCAGCCACACAGATGCGCTCGGACAGGGCTCAGGGCAGCCCCAGCATTTT. Amino acids: CASSHTDALGQGSGQPQHF.

This clone was seen a single time. V usage is TRBV7-9 and J usage is TRBJ2-1; D is perhaps TRBD1 or TRBD2 (6 bases each). The ends were cut back, 5 bases at V and 2 bases at J, with 13 bases in the middle. Germline V gene sequence: CDR1 SEHNR, CDR2 FQNEAQ (reference sequence). The CDR3 runs to 15 residues. The CDR3 nucleotides are TGTGCCAGCAGCCCCCGGAGGGGGACCTACAATGAGCAGTTCTTC. Residues: CASSPRRGTYNEQFF.

V gene TRBV5-1 combines with J gene TRBJ2-6, with 10 bases that match TRBD1. Unmatched junction bases numbered 4, after V lost 5 bases and J lost 2 bases. CDR1 SGHRS and CDR2 YFSETQ come from the germline V gene. The CDR3 runs to 16 residues. The CDR3 bases are TGCGCCAGCAGTCGAGGACAGGGGGCTGGGGCCAACGTCCTGACTTTC. This codes for CASSRGQGAGANVLTF.

With regard to this clone: The sample holds other DNA sequences that translate to the same CDR3. The chain uses TRBV5-1 and TRBJ2-1, with 7 bases matching TRBD1. CDR1 and CDR2 (germline): SGHRS, YFSETQ. Unmatched junction bases numbered 2, after V lost 0 bases and J lost 2 bases. This CDR3 is built from 15 residues. The CDR3 nucleotides are TGCGCCAGCAGCTTGGGGCAGGGGGCCTACAATGAGCAGTTCTTC. This encodes CASSLGQGAYNEQFF.

The chain uses TRBV7-3 and TRBJ1-4, with 8 bases lining up with TRBD1. V was pared by 5 bases and J by 3 bases, with 5 bases of the junction left unmatched. The germline gives CDR1 SGHTA, CDR2 FQGTGA. The CDR3 contains 15 residues. The CDR3 DNA follows: TGTGCCAGCAGCCGGACAGGGCGTTCTAATGAAAAACTGTTTTTT. Its protein is CASSRTGRSNEKLFF.